Each of the 21 T cell receptor beta chains below was sequenced from the same sample in a study of T cell responses to AZD1222 COVID-19 vaccine (dated by TCRdb to the early 2020s). The sample's time point label, in plain terms: baseline before first vaccination. The library was obtained by the immunoSEQ multiplex PCR assay. What TCRdb holds here is the immuneACCESS table cut down to in-frame rearrangements. Part of the clones is not present; checked against another copy, under half of the missing clones reflect an unresolved V gene, and the others are unexplained. The table for this sample lists some 100,000 clones; approximately 90% of them were counted only once. The top ten clones comprise 22% of the sample. The sample here was peripheral blood, taken on day 0 of AZD1222 vaccination. These receptors were taken from an adult in good health.

This clone has a single count. The chain recombines TRBV3-1 (or the pseudogene TRBV3-2) with TRBJ2-2; D perhaps matches TRBD1 (6 bases). The CDR3 extends over 17 amino acids. V was pared by 5 bases and J by 5 bases, with 21 bases between. CDR1 LGHDT and CDR2 YNNKEL come from the germline V gene (reference sequence). CDR3 coding DNA: TGTGCCAGCAGCGCAGAGCGTACAGGGAGTAGAACCGGGGAGCTGTTTTTT. Translating gives CASSAERTGSRTGELFF.

The rearrangement links TRBV11-3 to TRBJ2-7, with D possibly matching TRBD1 (6 bases). CDR3 length: 13 amino acids. Germline V CDR1 and CDR2: SGHNT, YENEEA. V lost 2 bases and J 3 bases, leaving 8 bases between the germline ends. CDR3 DNA sequence: TGTGCCAGCAGCTTAAACAGGGACTACGAGCAGTACTTC. This translates into CASSLNRDYEQYF. Supplemented by reference TRBV11-3 and TRBJ2-7, the full variable domain reads EAGVVQSPRYKIIEKKQPVAFWCNPISGHNTLYWYLQNLGQGPELLIRYENEEAVDDSQLPKDRFSAERLKGVDSTLKIQPAELGDSAVYLCASSLNRDYEQYFGPGTRLTVT.

The chain links TRBV4-1 to TRBJ2-5; D tentatively reads TRBD1 or TRBD2 (6 bases each). Looked up from germline, CDR1 is MGHRA and CDR2 is YSYEKL. Trimming removed 1 base at V and 5 bases at J, with 11 bases between. The CDR3 loop spans 14 amino acids. CDR3 sequence (DNA): TGCGCCAGCAGCCAAGGGGGGGCCGGTGAGACCCAGTACTTC. It is translated as CASSQGGAGETQYF.

V usage is TRBV18 and J usage is TRBJ2-1; 10 nucleotides line up with TRBD1. Trimming at V came to 2 bases and at J to 4 bases, leaving 2 bases not matched to a gene. Germline CDR1 reads KGHSH; CDR2 reads LQKENI. The CDR3 runs 15 residues. The CDR3 sequence: CASSPGTGEYNEQFF. The CDR3 DNA reads TGTGCCAGCTCACCAGGGACAGGGGAGTACAATGAGCAGTTCTTC.

The chain has TRBV11-3 and TRBJ2-3; D is uncertain. The CDR3 runs 12 residues. Germline V CDR1 and CDR2: SGHNT, YENEEA. The V end was cut by 4 bases, the J end by 5 bases, with 7 bases between. CDR3 sequence reads: CASSSHGDTQYF. CDR3 in DNA: TGTGCCAGCAGCTCCCACGGAGATACGCAGTATTTT. The full variable domain, with the rest looked up from reference TRBV11-3 and TRBJ2-3, is EAGVVQSPRYKIIEKKQPVAFWCNPISGHNTLYWYLQNLGQGPELLIRYENEEAVDDSQLPKDRFSAERLKGVDSTLKIQPAELGDSAVYLCASSSHGDTQYFGPGTRLTVL.

V and J are TRBV6-5 and TRBJ2-7; D ambiguous. Germline lookup yields CDR1 MNHEY and CDR2 SVGAGI. V lost 10 bases, J lost 4 bases, and 14 bases lay in between. There are 12 residues in the CDR3. CDR3 coding DNA: TGTGCCACCGCGTCCTCTTTGTACGAGCAGTACTTC. It is translated as CATASSLYEQYF.

The rearrangement joins TRBV9 to TRBJ2-7; D is possibly TRBD1 or TRBD2 (5 bases each). CDR1 and CDR2 from the germline V gene are SGDLS and YYNGEE. The length of the CDR3 is 15 residues. Trimming stripped 3 bases from V and 6 bases from J, with 19 bases between. This chain's CDR3 is CASSADGTPLSEQYF. CDR3 sequence (DNA): TGTGCCAGCAGCGCCGACGGGACCCCGCTTAGCGAGCAGTACTTC.

J is TRBJ2-3 and V is TRBV19; D remains ambiguous. Deletions cut 5 bases from V and 7 bases from J, with 7 bases between. The germline gives CDR1 LNHDA, CDR2 SQIVND (reference sequence). The CDR3 sequence is 11 residues long. In DNA, the CDR3 is TGTGCCAGTAGTTTTCGGTATACGCAGTATTTT. Translated, it gives CASSFRYTQYF.

The chain links TRBV28 to TRBJ2-7; possible D gene TRBD2, 6 bases. Germline loops: CDR1 MDHEN, CDR2 SYDVKM. The germline V and J ends were trimmed by 6 bases and 2 bases, with 17 bases remaining between them. This CDR3 spans 15 amino acids. DNA of the CDR3: TGTGCCAGCAGCCAGAGACTAGGCGGTCCCTACGAGCAGTACTTC. It codes for CASSQRLGGPYEQYF.

The chain joins TRBV29-1 to TRBJ1-1; possibly TRBD1 for D (5 bases). V was cut by 2 bases and J by 4 bases, with 14 bases left in between. CDR3 length equals 14 residues. Germline V gene sequence: CDR1 SQVTM, CDR2 ANQGSEA. CDR3 protein: CSVERWDASTEAFF. CDR3 nucleotide sequence: TGCAGCGTTGAAAGGTGGGACGCGAGCACTGAAGCTTTCTTT.

V and J are TRBV7-9 and TRBJ2-3, with 11 bases that match TRBD2. There are 16 residues in the CDR3. The germline V gene encodes CDR1 SEHNR and CDR2 FQNEAQ (reference sequence). The V and J ends lost 5 bases and 5 bases, in that order; junction bases with no gene match: 9. In nucleotides, the CDR3 is TGTGCCAGCAGCACCATAGCGGGGGGGACGATAGATACGCAGTATTTT. Translated: CASSTIAGGTIDTQYF.

The rearrangement joins TRBV7-6 to TRBJ2-5; D is possibly TRBD1 (5 bases). The CDR3 length is 15 residues. Germline CDR1 SGHVS, CDR2 FNYEAQ. V gave up 0 bases and J gave up 5 bases, with 13 bases separating them. The CDR3 DNA is TGTGCCAGCAGCTTAGCGCAGGGTATAAGGGAGACCCAGTACTTC. Translated, it gives CASSLAQGIRETQYF.

The chain recombines TRBV5-5 with TRBJ1-6, with no clear D. Trimming cost V 1 base and J 0 bases, with 11 bases left between them. This CDR3 contains 17 residues. Per the germline V gene, CDR1 is SGHKS and CDR2 is YYEKEE (reference sequence). The CDR3, as DNA: TGTGCCAGCAGCTTGCTCGGTTTAAGCTCCTATAATTCACCCCTCCACTTT. It is translated as CASSLLGLSSYNSPLHF.

The chain joins TRBV27 to TRBJ1-1; the D gene is possibly TRBD1 (5 bases). Per the germline V gene, CDR1 is MNHEY and CDR2 is SMNVEV (reference sequence). V dropped 2 bases and J dropped 1 base, with 8 bases sitting between them. CDR3 size: 14 residues. In DNA, the CDR3 is TGTGCCAGCAGTTTAAGGCAGGGGAACACTGAAGCTTTCTTT. This encodes CASSLRQGNTEAFF.

The chain is built from TRBV2 and TRBJ1-4; TRBD1 matches 7 bases. Germline lookup yields CDR1 SNHLY and CDR2 FYNNEI. The J segment lost 8 bases and the V segment lost 4 bases, leaving 4 bases of the junction unmatched. This CDR3 is built from 13 residues. CDR3 sequence: CASSVGQVEKLFF. CDR3 nucleotides: TGTGCCAGCAGTGTCGGACAGGTGGAAAAACTGTTTTTT.

This chain joins TRBV9 and TRBJ1-2; D unclear. CDR3 size: 17 residues. The V and J ends lost 0 bases and 0 bases respectively, with 15 bases between them. Germline-derived CDR1 and CDR2 are SGDLS and YYNGEE. The CDR3 nucleotides read TGTGCCAGCAGCGTAGGGCGTGGGATCAATCCTAACTATGGCTACACCTTC. Residues: CASSVGRGINPNYGYTF.

This sequence joins TRBV7-2 and TRBJ1-2; 12 bases are a match to TRBD1. J lost 2 bases, V lost 5 bases, and 15 bases had no gene match. Germline assignment: CDR1 SGHTA and CDR2 FQGNSA. CDR3 length equals 19 residues. DNA for the CDR3: TGTGCCAGCAGCCCGAATGGTTTTGGGACAGGGGGCGTGAACTATGGCTACACCTTC. Translation gives CASSPNGFGTGGVNYGYTF.

V and J are TRBV5-1 and TRBJ2-2; 7 bases map to TRBD1. V shed 0 bases and J 3 bases; nucleotides not matched to a gene: 2. The CDR3 length is 15 residues. Germline CDR1 and CDR2: SGHRS and YFSETQ. The CDR3 DNA reads TGCGCCAGCAGCTTGGGACAGGGACACACCGGGGAGCTGTTTTTT. Its protein product is CASSLGQGHTGELFF.

The chain uses TRBV19 and TRBJ2-5; D may be TRBD2 (6 bases). The CDR3 spans 16 residues. The germline V gene encodes CDR1 LNHDA and CDR2 SQIVND (reference sequence). V shed 3 bases and J shed 5 bases, with 19 bases lying between them. This CDR3 reads CASSIPRRPGEETQYF. The CDR3 region has the DNA TGTGCCAGTAGTATCCCCCGGAGACCGGGGGAGGAGACCCAGTACTTC.

This clone was seen more than once but under ten times. The chain recombines TRBV19 with TRBJ1-2; 8 bases fit TRBD1. This CDR3 comprises 14 residues. The trim removed 2 bases at V and 7 bases at J, leaving 6 bases unmatched. Germline V gives CDR1 LNHDA, CDR2 SQIVND (reference sequence). The CDR3 nucleotides are TGTGCCAGTAGTATAAAGGGGGGACAGGCTGGCTACACCTTC. It is translated as CASSIKGGQAGYTF.

J is TRBJ2-5 and V is TRBV19; 8 positions match TRBD1. This CDR3 spans 14 amino acids. V lost 4 bases, J lost 4 bases, and 5 bases stayed unmatched. Per the germline V gene, CDR1 is LNHDA and CDR2 is SQIVND (reference sequence). The CDR3: CASSTTGALETQYF. The CDR3 DNA follows: TGTGCCAGTAGTACGACAGGGGCCCTAGAGACCCAGTACTTC.